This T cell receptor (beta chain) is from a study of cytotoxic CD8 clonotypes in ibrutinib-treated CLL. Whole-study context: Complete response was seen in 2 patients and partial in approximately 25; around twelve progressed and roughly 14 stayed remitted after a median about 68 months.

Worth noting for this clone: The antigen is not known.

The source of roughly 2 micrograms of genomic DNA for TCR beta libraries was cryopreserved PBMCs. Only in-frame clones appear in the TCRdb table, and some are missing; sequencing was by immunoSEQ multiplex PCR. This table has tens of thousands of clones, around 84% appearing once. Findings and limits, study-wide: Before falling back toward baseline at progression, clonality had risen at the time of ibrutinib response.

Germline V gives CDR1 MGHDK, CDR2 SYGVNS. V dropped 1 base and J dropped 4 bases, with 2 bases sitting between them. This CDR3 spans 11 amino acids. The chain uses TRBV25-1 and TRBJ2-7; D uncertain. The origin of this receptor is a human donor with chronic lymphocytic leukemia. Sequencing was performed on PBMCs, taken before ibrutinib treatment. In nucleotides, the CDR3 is TGTGCCAGCAGTGAATTTTACGAGCAGTACTTC. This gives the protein CASSEFYEQYF.